What follows describes a single T cell receptor beta chain. This sample is part of a study of blood T cell repertoires in COVID-19. Overall study context: The origin of the acute and convalescent COVID-19 samples was the United States, Italy and Spain. Nucleic acid was either cDNA or gDNA, and it came from T cells, B-cell-depleted T cells, or PBMCs.

CDR3 size: 15 residues. The germline V and J ends were trimmed by 6 bases and 7 bases, with 19 bases remaining between them. Looked up from germline, CDR1 is SGHAT and CDR2 is FQNNGV. Participants were aged about 18 to 90 years from about 25 US areas. In the authors' methods: Amplification from reference gene primers served as the basis for estimated nucleated cell counts. The repertoire was sequenced with immunoSEQ multiplex PCR; TCRdb's copy has only in-frame clones and lacks some. V and J calls and clone size come straight from that table; D and trimming were deduced from the DNA. The data hold 300,000 to 400,000 clones, with 70% to 90% observed a single time.

This chain connects TRBV11-2 to TRBJ2-1, with D possibly being TRBD2 (6 bases). Sequenced input: PBMCs or T cells enriched from blood (not recorded which). The clonotype originates from a woman aged 40 to 50 with acute COVID-19. The CDR3 loop is CASRSIRDSINEQFF. Here the CDR3 DNA reads TGTGCCAGCAGATCAATCCGGGACTCAATAAATGAGCAGTTCTTC. Full variable domain (remainder filled in from reference TRBV11-2 and TRBJ2-1): EAGVAQSPRYKIIEKRQSVAFWCNPISGHATLYWYQQILGQGPKLLIQFQNNGVVDDSQLPKDRFSAERLKGVDSTLKIQPAKLEDSAVYLCASRSIRDSINEQFFGPGTRLTVL.